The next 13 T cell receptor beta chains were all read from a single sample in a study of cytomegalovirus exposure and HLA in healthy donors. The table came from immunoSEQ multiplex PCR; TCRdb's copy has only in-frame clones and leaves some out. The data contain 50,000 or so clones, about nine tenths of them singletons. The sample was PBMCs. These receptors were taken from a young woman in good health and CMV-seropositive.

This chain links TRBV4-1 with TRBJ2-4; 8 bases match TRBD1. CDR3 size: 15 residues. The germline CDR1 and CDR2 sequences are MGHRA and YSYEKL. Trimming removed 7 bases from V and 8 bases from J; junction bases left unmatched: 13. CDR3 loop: CASNNPPTGEDIQYF. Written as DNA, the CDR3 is TGCGCCAGCAACAATCCACCGACAGGGGAAGACATTCAGTACTTC.

CDR3 amino acids: CASSQDGTGGEAFF. CDR3 coding DNA: TGTGCCAGCAGCCAAGATGGGACAGGGGGTGAAGCTTTCTTT. The chain is built from TRBV4-2 and TRBJ1-1; 11 bases are a match to TRBD1. Germline V CDR1 and CDR2: LGHNA, YNFKEQ. Trimming removed 0 bases from V and 7 bases from J; junction bases left unmatched: 1. CDR3 length equals 14 residues.

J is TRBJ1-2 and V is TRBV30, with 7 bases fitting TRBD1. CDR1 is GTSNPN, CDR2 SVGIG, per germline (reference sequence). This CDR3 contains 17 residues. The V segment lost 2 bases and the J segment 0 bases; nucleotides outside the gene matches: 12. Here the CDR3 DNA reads TGTGCCTGGAGTTCCCGTATTAGGGGGCGGGCTAACTATGGCTACACCTTC. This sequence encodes CAWSSRIRGRANYGYTF.

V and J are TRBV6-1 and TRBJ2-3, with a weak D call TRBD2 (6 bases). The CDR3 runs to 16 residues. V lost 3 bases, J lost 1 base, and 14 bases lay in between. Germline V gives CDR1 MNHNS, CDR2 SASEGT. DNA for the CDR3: TGTGCCAGCAGTGAGGGACTTGCCTACGGCACAGATACGCAGTATTTT. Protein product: CASSEGLAYGTDTQYF.

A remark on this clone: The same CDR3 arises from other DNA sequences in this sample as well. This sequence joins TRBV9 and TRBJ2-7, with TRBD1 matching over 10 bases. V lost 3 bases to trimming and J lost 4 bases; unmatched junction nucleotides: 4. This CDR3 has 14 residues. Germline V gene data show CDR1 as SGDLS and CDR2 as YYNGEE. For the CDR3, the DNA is TGTGCCAGCAGCGCCCGGACAGGGGGGTACGAGCAGTACTTC. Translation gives CASSARTGGYEQYF.

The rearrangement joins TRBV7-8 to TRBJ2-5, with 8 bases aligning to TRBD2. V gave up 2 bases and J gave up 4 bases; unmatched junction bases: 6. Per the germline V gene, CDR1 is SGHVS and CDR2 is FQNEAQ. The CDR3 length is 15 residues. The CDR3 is CASSLRAGAGETQYF. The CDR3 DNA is TGTGCCAGCAGCTTACGAGCGGGGGCGGGAGAGACCCAGTACTTC.

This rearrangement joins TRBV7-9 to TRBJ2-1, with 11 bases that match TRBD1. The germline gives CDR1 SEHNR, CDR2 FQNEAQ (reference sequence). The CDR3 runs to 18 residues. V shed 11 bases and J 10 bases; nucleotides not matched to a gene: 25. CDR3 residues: CALSSGTEGQGVFNEQFF. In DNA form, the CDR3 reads TGTGCCCTCAGTTCGGGGACGGAGGGACAGGGGGTCTTCAACGAGCAGTTCTTC.

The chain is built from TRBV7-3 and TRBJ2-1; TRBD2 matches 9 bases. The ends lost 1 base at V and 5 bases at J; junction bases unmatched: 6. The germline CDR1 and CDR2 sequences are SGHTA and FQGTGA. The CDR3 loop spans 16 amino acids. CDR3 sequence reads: CASSLNPSGVNNEQFF. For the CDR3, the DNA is TGTGCCAGCAGCTTAAATCCTAGCGGGGTTAACAATGAGCAGTTCTTC.

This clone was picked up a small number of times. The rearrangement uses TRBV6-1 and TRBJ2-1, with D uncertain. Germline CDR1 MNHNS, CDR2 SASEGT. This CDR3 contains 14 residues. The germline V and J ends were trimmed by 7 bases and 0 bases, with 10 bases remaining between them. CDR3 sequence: CASTKPSSYNEQFF. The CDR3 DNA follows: TGTGCCAGCACGAAACCGAGCTCCTACAATGAGCAGTTCTTC.

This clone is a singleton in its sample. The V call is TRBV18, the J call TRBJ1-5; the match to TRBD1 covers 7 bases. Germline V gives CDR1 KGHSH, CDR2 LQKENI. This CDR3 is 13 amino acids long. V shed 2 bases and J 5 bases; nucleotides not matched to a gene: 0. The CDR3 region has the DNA TGTGCCAGCTCACCAGGGACAGATCAGCCCCAGCATTTT. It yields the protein CASSPGTDQPQHF.

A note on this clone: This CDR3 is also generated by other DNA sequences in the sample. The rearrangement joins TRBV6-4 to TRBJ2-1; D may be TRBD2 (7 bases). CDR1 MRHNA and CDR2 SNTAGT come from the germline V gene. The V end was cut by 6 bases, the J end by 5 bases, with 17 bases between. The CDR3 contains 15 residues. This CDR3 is CASSGEGGAHNEQFF. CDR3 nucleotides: TGTGCCAGCAGCGGCGAAGGGGGGGCCCACAATGAGCAGTTCTTC.

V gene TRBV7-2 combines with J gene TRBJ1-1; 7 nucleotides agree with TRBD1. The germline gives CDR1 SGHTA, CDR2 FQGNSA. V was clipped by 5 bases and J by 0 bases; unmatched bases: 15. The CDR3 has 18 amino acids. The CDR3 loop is CASSEGYNRGKLNTEAFF. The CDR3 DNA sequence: TGTGCCAGCAGCGAGGGCTATAACAGGGGTAAATTGAACACTGAAGCTTTCTTT.

The CDR3 DNA follows: TGTGCCAGTAGTATCGGCAGGGGATACTATGGCTACACCTTC. It specifies CASSIGRGYYGYTF. The chain is built from TRBV19 and TRBJ1-2; tentatively, D is TRBD1 (6 bases). This CDR3 contains 14 residues. The V gene's germline CDR1 is LNHDA and CDR2 SQIVND (reference sequence). The V end was cut by 3 bases, the J end by 3 bases, with 11 bases between. The full variable domain, its missing parts supplied by reference TRBV19 and TRBJ1-2, is DGGITQSPKYLFRKEGQNVTLSCEQNLNHDAMYWYRQDPGQGLRLIYYSQIVNDFQKGDIAEGYSVSREKKESFPLTVTSAQKNPTAFYLCASSIGRGYYGYTFGSGTRLTVV.